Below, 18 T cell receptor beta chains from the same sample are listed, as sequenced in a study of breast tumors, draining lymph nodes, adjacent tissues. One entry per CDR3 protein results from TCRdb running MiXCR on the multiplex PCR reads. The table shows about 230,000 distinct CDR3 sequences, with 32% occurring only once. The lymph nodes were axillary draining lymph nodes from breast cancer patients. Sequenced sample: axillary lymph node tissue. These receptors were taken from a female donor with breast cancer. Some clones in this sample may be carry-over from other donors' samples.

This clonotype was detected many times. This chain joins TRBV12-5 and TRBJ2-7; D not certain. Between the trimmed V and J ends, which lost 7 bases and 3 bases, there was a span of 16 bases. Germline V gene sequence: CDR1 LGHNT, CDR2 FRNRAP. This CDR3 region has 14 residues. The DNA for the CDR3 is TGTGCTAGTGTCCTTGTTAAATCCCTCTACGAGCAGTACTTC. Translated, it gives CASVLVKSLYEQYF.

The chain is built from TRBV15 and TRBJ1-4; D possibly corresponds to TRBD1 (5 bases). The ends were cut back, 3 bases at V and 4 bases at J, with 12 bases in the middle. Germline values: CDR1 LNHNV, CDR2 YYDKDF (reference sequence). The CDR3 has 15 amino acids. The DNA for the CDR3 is TGTGCCACCAGCAGCCTGGGACCGAGTAATGAAAAACTGTTTTTT. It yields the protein CATSSLGPSNEKLFF.

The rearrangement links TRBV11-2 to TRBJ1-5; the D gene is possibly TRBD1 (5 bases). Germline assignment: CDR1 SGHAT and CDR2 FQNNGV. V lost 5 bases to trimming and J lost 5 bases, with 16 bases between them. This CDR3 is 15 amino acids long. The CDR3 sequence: CASSETGTGDQPQHF. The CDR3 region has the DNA TGTGCCAGCAGCGAAACCGGGACGGGAGATCAGCCCCAGCATTTT.

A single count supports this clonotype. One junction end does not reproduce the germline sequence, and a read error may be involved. The CDR3 here is CATSSDRSPSDKPLHF. The CDR3 DNA is TGTGCCACCAGCAGTGACAGGAGCCCCTCTGATAAACCCCTCCACTTT. The chain is built from TRBV7-9 and TRBJ1-6; tentatively, D is TRBD1 (6 bases). The germline gives CDR1 SEHNR, CDR2 FQNEAQ (reference sequence). This CDR3 comprises 16 residues.

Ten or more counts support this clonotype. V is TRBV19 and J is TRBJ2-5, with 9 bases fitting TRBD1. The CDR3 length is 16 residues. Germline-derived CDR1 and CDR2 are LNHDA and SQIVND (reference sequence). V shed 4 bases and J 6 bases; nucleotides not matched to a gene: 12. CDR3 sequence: CASSRSIQGAIKTQYF. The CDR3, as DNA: TGTGCCAGTAGTAGAAGTATACAGGGGGCAATAAAGACCCAGTACTTC.

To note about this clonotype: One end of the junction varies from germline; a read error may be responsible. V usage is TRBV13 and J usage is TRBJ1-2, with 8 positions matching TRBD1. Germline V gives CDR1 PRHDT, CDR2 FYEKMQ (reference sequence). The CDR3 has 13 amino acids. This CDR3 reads CASSIGTGTGNTF. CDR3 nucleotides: TGTGCCAGCAGCATAGGGACAGGAACTGGAAACACCTTC.

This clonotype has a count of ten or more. This CDR3 reads CASSFPVLAGRETQYF. The CDR3 nucleotides are TGTGCCAGCAGCTTCCCGGTACTAGCGGGACGAGAGACCCAGTACTTC. The rearrangement links TRBV7-9 to TRBJ2-5; 10 positions match TRBD2. There are 16 residues in the CDR3. CDR1 is SEHNR and CDR2 is FQNEAQ in the germline V gene (reference sequence). The trim removed 3 bases at V and 4 bases at J, leaving 8 bases unmatched. The variable domain in full, completed from reference TRBV7-9 and TRBJ2-5, reads DTGVSQNPRHKITKRGQNVTFRCDPISEHNRLYWYRQTLGQGPEFLTYFQNEAQLEKSRLLSDRFSAERPKGSFSTLEIQRTEQGDSAMYLCASSFPVLAGRETQYFGPGTRLLVL.

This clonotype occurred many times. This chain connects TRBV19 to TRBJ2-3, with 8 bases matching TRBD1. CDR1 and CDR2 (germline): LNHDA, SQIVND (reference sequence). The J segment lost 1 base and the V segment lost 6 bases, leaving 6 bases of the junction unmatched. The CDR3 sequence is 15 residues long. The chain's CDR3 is CASSYRGVGTDTQYF. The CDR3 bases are TGTGCCAGTAGCTACAGGGGGGTTGGCACAGATACGCAGTATTTT.

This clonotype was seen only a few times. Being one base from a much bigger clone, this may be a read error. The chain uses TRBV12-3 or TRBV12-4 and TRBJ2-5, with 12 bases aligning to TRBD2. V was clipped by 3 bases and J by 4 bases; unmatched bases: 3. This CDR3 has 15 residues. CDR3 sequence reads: CASSFLAGGGETQYF. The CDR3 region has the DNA TGTGCCAGCAGTTTCCTAGCGGGAGGGGGAGAGACCCAGTACTTC.

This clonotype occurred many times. This CDR3 reads CASSFDSTNEKLFF. As DNA, the CDR3 is TGTGCCAGCAGTTTTGATTCCACTAATGAAAAACTGTTTTTT. This chain uses TRBV6-5 with TRBJ1-4, with D unresolved. V was clipped by 4 bases and J by 2 bases, with 8 bases between them. This CDR3 has 14 amino acids. Germline-derived CDR1 and CDR2 are MNHEY and SVGAGI.

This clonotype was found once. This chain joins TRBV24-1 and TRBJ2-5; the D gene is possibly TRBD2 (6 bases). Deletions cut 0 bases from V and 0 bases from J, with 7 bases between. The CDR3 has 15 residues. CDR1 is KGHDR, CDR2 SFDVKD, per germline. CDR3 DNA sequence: TGTGCCACCAGTGATTTGCGGGAGTACCAAGAGACCCAGTACTTC. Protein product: CATSDLREYQETQYF.

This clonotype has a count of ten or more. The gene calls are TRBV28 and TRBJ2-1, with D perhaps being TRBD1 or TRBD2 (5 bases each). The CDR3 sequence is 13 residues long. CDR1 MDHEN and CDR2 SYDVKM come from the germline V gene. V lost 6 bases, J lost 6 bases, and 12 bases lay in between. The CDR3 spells CASSPGTSNEQFF. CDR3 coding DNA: TGTGCCAGCAGCCCCGGGACCAGCAATGAGCAGTTCTTC.

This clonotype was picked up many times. CDR3 sequence reads: CASGFPTGTRRQETQYF. CDR3 sequence (DNA): TGTGCTAGTGGTTTCCCCACCGGGACTAGACGGCAAGAGACCCAGTACTTC. The chain links TRBV12-5 to TRBJ2-5, with 8 bases aligning to TRBD2. Germline lookup yields CDR1 LGHNT and CDR2 FRNRAP. The CDR3 has 17 residues. J gave up 2 bases and V 3 bases, and 11 bases lay outside the gene matches.

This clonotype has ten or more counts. Written as DNA, the CDR3 is TGTGCCAGCAGTATAGCGGTTGGAACTAATGAAAAACTGTTTTTT. Protein product: CASSIAVGTNEKLFF. The V and J genes are TRBV28 and TRBJ1-4; D gene uncertain. V lost 5 bases and J lost 1, with 11 bases in between. This CDR3 comprises 15 residues. Germline V gene data show CDR1 as MDHEN and CDR2 as SYDVKM. Drawing the rest from reference TRBV28 and TRBJ1-4, the complete variable domain is DVKVTQSSRYLVKRTGEKVFLECVQDMDHENMFWYRQDPGLGLRLIYFSYDVKMKEKGDIPEGYSVSREKKERFSLILESASTNQTSMYLCASSIAVGTNEKLFFGSGTQLSVL.

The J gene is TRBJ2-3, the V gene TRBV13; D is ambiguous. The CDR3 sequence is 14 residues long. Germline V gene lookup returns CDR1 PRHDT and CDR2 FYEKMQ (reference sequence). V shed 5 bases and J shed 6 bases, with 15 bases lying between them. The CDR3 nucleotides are TGTGCCAGCAGCAGGCGCCTCGGCTCCGATACGCAGTATTTT. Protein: CASSRRLGSDTQYF. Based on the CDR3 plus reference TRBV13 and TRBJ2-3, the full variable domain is AAGVIQSPRHLIKEKRETATLKCYPIPRHDTVYWYQQGPGQDPQFLISFYEKMQSDKGSIPDRFSAQQFSDYHSELNMSSLELGDSALYFCASSRRLGSDTQYFGPGTRLTVL.

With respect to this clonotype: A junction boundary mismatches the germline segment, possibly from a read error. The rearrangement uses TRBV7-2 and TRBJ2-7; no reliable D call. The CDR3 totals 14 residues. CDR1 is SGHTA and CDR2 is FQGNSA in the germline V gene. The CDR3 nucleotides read TGTGTCAGCAGCTTGATATATCCCATAGGCGAGCAGTACTTC. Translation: CVSSLIYPIGEQYF.

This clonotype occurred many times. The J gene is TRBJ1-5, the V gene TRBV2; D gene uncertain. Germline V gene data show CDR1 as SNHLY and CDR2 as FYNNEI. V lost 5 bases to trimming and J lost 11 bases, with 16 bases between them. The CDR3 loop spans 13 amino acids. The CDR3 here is CASSPPNLLAQHF. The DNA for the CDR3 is TGTGCCAGCAGTCCTCCGAACCTTTTGGCCCAGCATTTT.

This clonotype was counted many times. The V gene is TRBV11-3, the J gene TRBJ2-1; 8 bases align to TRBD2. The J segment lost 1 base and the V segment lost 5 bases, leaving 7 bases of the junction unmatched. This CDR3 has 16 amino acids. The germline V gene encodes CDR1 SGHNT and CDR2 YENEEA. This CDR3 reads CASSPGGSASYNEQFF. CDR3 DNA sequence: TGTGCCAGCAGCCCGGGGGGGAGTGCATCCTACAATGAGCAGTTCTTC.